The present entry profiles one TCR beta chain with its context. Researchers ran the PCR with 60 Vbeta and 13 Jbeta primers. Repertoires were generated with immunoSEQ multiplex PCR, while TCRdb's copy carries only in-frame clones and drops some. The profile shows around 190,000 clones, about three quarters of them singletons. These data are taken from a study of cytomegalovirus exposure and HLA in healthy donors. The germline CDR1 and CDR2 sequences are LGHNA and YNFKEQ. V lost 1 base and J lost 3; bases outside the gene matches: 9. The CDR3 extends over 18 amino acids. The chain combines TRBV4-2 with TRBJ2-1; 10 nucleotides line up with TRBD2. The receptor's source is a woman in her 40s in good health and CMV-seronegative. The material sequenced was PBMCs. The CDR3 protein is CASSQGFLAGVSYNEQFF. The CDR3 bases are TGTGCCAGCAGCCAAGGATTTCTAGCGGGAGTGAGCTACAATGAGCAGTTCTTC.